The present T cell receptor (beta chain) was sequenced within a study of graft-versus-host responses after intestinal transplantation. A single count supports this clone. What it binds is unknown. Method: immunoSEQ multiplex PCR; TCRdb's copy keeps in-frame clones and lacks some. The sample holds approximately 77,000 clones; around nine tenths are singletons and the top ten take 0.3% to 0.4%. Trimming took off 0 bases at V and 0 bases at J, with 10 bases between the two ends. In germline, CDR1 is SGHDT, CDR2 YYEEEE. This CDR3 has 17 amino acids. This chain connects TRBV5-6 to TRBJ1-6; tentatively, D is TRBD1 (5 bases). This sequence was found in a human donor who received an intestinal transplant. The sequences come from unstimulated CD4+ T cells sorted from spleen or lymph node cells, collected before intestinal transplant. The CDR3 is CASSLVGASSYNSPLHF. DNA of the CDR3: TGTGCCAGCAGCTTGGTTGGGGCTAGCTCCTATAATTCACCCCTCCACTTT.